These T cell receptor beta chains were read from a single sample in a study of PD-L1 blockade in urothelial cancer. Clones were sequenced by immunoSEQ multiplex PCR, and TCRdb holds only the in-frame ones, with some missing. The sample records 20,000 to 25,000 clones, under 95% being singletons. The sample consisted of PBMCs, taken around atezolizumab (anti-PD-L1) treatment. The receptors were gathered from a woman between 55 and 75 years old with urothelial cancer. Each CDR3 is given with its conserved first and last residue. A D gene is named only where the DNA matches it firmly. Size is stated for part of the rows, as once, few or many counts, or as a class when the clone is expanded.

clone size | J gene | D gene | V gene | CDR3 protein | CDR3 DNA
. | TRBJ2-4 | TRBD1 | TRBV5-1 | CASSTLPGQGAVTAKNIQYF | TGCGCCAGCAGCACACTACCGGGACAGGGGGCCGTAACGGCCAAAAACATTCAGTACTTC
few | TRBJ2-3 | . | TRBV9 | CASSPGGGVTDTQYF | TGTGCCAGCAGCCCAGGAGGGGGGGTCACGGATACGCAGTATTTT
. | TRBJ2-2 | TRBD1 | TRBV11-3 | CASSYGQGANTGELFF | TGTGCCAGCAGCTACGGACAGGGGGCGAACACCGGGGAGCTGTTTTTT
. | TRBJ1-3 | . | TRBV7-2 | CASSLVRGGPGRKGNTIYF | TGTGCCAGCAGCTTAGTGAGGGGAGGGCCAGGGCGAAAGGGGAACACCATATATTTT
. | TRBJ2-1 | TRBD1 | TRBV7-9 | CASSLLPGQGANEQFF | TGTGCCAGCAGCTTGCTCCCGGGACAGGGGGCGAATGAGCAGTTCTTC
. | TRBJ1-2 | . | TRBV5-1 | CASSSDSTWGYTF | TGCGCCAGCAGCTCGGACAGTACGTGGGGCTACACCTTC
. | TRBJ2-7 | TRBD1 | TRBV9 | CASSTRDRDPNEQYF | TGTGCCAGCAGCACCCGGGACAGGGACCCCAACGAGCAGTACTTC
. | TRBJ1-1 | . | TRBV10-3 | CAISEEGERTEAFF | TGTGCCATCAGTGAGGAGGGGGAACGCACTGAAGCTTTCTTT
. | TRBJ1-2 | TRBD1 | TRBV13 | CASSLRGLTYGYTF | TGTGCCAGCAGCTTAAGGGGGCTTACGTATGGCTACACCTTC
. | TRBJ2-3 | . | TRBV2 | CASRELARSTDTQYF | TGTGCCAGCAGGGAACTAGCCCGGAGCACAGATACGCAGTATTTT
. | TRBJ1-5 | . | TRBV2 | CASNGYVSNQPQHF | TGTGCCAGCAACGGGTATGTGAGCAATCAGCCCCAGCATTTT
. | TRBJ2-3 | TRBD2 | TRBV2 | CASSELAGGTDTQYF | TGTGCCAGCAGTGAACTAGCGGGGGGGACAGATACGCAGTATTTT
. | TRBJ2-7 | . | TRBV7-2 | CASSLNSYYEQYF | TGTGCCAGCAGCTTAAACTCCTACTACGAGCAGTACTTC
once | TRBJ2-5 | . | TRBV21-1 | CASSKYGSGGCKETQYF | TGTGCCAGCAGCAAATATGGGTCAGGGGGATGTAAGGAGACCCAGTACTTC
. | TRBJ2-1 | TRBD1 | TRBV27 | CASSLRTGLNNEQFF | TGTGCCAGCAGTTTAAGGACAGGGCTAAACAATGAGCAGTTCTTC
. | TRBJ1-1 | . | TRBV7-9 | CASSRHRHKSEAFF | TGTGCCAGCAGCCGCCATCGACATAAATCTGAAGCTTTCTTT
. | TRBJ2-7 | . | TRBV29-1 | CSVDRENEQYF | TGCAGCGTTGATAGGGAGAACGAGCAGTACTTC
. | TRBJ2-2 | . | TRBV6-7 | CASTRGQITGELFF | TGTGCCAGCACCCGGGGACAAATCACCGGGGAGCTGTTTTTT
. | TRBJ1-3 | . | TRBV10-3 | CAISEDITGNTIYF | TGTGCCATCAGTGAGGACATCACTGGAAACACCATATATTTT
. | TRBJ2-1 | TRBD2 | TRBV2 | CASSSGTIRYNEQFF | TGTGCCAGCAGTTCCGGGACTATCCGCTACAATGAGCAGTTCTTC
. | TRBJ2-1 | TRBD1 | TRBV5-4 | CASTPTGARSYNEQFF | TGTGCCAGCACCCCAACAGGGGCGCGCTCCTACAATGAGCAGTTCTTC
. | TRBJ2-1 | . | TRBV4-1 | CASSQQSGPYNEQFF | TGCGCCAGCAGCCAACAAAGCGGCCCCTACAATGAGCAGTTCTTC
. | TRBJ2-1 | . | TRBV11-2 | CASRFPGNGNEQFF | TGTGCCAGCAGGTTTCCGGGGAATGGGAATGAGCAGTTCTTC
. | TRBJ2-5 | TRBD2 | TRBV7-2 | CASSLGASGQETQYF | TGTGCCAGCAGCTTGGGCGCTAGCGGCCAAGAGACCCAGTACTTC
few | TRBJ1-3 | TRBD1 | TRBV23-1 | CASSQFRQGAYGNTIYF | TGCGCCAGCAGTCAATTTCGACAGGGGGCTTATGGAAACACCATATATTTT
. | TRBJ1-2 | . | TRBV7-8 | CASSSITAGYYGYTF | TGTGCCAGCAGCTCTATAACAGCGGGATACTATGGCTACACCTTC
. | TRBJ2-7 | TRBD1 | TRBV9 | CASSGGQAVEQYF | TGTGCCAGCAGCGGAGGACAGGCGGTCGAGCAGTACTTC
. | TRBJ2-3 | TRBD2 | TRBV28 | CASTSRQGLAGYTDTQYF | TGTGCCAGCACATCCCGCCAGGGACTAGCGGGTTACACAGATACGCAGTATTTT
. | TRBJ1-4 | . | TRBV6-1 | CASNTGATNEKLFF | TGTGCCAGCAATACGGGGGCAACTAATGAAAAACTGTTTTTT
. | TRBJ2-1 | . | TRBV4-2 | CASSQSTRSSYNEQFF | TGTGCCAGCAGCCAATCGACTAGAAGCTCCTACAATGAGCAGTTCTTC
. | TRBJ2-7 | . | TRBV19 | CASSIRLAYEQYF | TGTGCCAGTAGTATCAGGCTAGCTTACGAGCAGTACTTC
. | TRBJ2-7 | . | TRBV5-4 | CASSPDRGEQYF | TGTGCCAGCAGCCCCGACAGAGGCGAGCAGTACTTC
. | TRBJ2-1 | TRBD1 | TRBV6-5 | CASSRDSSYNEQFF | TGTGCCAGCAGCCGGGACAGTTCCTACAATGAGCAGTTCTTC
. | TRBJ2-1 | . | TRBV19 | CASSIRGEVYNEQFF | TGTGCCAGTAGTATCAGGGGGGAGGTTTACAATGAGCAGTTCTTC
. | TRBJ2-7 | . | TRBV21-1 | CASSTPGTGRYEQYF | TGTGCCAGCAGCACCCCCGGGACAGGACGATACGAGCAGTACTTC
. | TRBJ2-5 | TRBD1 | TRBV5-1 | CASSQGQGTGETQYF | TGCGCCAGCAGCCAGGGACAGGGAACCGGGGAGACCCAGTACTTC
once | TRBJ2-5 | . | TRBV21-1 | CASSKGQGHSRETQYF | TGTGCCAGCAGCAAAGGACAGGGTCATTCACGGGAGACCCAGTACTTC
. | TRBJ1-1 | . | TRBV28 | CASLVSQNTEAFF | TGTGCCAGCCTAGTTTCTCAGAACACTGAAGCTTTCTTT
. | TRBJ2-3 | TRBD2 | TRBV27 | CASSSVWGGTDTQYF | TGTGCCAGCAGTTCGGTGTGGGGGGGGACAGATACGCAGTATTTT
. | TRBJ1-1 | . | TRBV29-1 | CSVLTENTEAFF | TGCAGCGTACTGACAGAAAACACTGAAGCTTTCTTT
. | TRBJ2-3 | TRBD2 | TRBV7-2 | CASRIAGGPTDTQYF | TGTGCCAGCAGAATAGCGGGGGGGCCGACAGATACGCAGTATTTT
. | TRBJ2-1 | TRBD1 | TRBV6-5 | CASSPDRGLTEQFF | TGTGCCAGCAGCCCGGACAGGGGGCTCACTGAGCAGTTCTTC
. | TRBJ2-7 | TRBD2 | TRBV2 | CASTERGTSYEQYF | TGTGCCAGCACCGAGCGGGGGACCTCCTACGAGCAGTACTTC
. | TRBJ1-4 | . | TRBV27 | CASASGVYEKLFF | TGTGCCAGTGCCTCAGGGGTATACGAAAAACTGTTTTTT
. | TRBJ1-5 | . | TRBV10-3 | CAISQGSNQPQHF | TGTGCCATCAGCCAGGGTAGCAATCAGCCCCAGCATTTT
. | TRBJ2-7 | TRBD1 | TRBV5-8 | CASSRNRGRDYEQYF | TGTGCCAGCAGTCGTAACAGGGGGCGCGACTACGAGCAGTACTTC
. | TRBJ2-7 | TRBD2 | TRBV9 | CASSAGGTSVREQYF | TGTGCCAGCAGCGCCGGTGGGACTAGCGTTCGCGAGCAGTACTTC
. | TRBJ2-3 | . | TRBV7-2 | CATVLGAVSTDTQYF | TGTGCCACAGTCCTGGGGGCAGTTAGCACAGATACGCAGTATTTT
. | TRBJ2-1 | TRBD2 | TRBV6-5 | CASSQRLAGYNEQFF | TGTGCCAGCAGTCAGAGACTAGCGGGGTACAATGAGCAGTTCTTC
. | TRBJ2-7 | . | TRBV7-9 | CASSLKTPEQYF | TGTGCCAGCAGCTTAAAGACACCCGAGCAGTACTTC
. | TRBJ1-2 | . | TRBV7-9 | CASSFLATGRGYTF | TGTGCCAGCAGCTTTCTAGCCACAGGGCGAGGCTACACCTTC
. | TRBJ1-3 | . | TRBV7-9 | CASSPTGSGNTIYF | TGTGCCAGCAGTCCTACTGGCTCTGGAAACACCATATATTTT
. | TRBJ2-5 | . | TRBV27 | CASSFTGRQETQYF | TGTGCCAGCAGTTTTACAGGGCGGCAAGAGACCCAGTACTTC
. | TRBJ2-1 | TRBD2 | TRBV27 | CASKLLGLADYNEQFF | TGTGCCAGCAAACTACTCGGACTAGCAGACTACAATGAGCAGTTCTTC
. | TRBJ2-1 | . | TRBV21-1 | CASSKTPSGKNNEQFF | TGTGCCAGCAGCAAAACCCCAAGCGGGAAGAACAATGAGCAGTTCTTC
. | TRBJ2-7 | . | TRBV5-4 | CASSPGRGIEQYF | TGTGCCAGCAGCCCGGGACGGGGGATCGAGCAGTACTTC
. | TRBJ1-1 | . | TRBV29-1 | CSVDGGRGTEAFF | TGCAGCGTTGATGGGGGCAGGGGAACTGAAGCTTTCTTT